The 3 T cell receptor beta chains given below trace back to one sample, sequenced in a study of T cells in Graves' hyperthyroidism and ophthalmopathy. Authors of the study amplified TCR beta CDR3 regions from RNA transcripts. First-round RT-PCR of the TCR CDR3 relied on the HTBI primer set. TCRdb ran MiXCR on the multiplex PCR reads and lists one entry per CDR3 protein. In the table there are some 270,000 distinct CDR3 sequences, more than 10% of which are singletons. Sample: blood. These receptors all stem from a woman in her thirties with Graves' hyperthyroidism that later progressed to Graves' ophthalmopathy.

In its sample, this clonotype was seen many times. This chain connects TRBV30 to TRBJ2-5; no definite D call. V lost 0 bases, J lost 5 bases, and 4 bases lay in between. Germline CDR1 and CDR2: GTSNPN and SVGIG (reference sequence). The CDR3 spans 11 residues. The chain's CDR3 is CAWSVRETQYF. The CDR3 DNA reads TGTGCCTGGAGTGTCCGTGAGACCCAGTACTTC.

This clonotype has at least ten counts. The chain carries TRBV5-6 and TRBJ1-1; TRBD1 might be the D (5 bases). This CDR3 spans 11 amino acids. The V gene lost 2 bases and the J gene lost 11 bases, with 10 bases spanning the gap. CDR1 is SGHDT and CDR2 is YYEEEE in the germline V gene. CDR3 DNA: TGTGCCAGCAGCTTTGGGGCTCTGGCTTTCTTT. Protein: CASSFGALAFF.

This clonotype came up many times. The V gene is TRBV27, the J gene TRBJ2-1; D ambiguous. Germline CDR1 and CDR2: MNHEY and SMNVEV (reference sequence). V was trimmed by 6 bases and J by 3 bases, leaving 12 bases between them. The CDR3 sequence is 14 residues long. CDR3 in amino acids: CASSFSSSYNEQFF. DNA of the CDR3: TGTGCCAGCAGCTTTTCGTCTAGCTACAATGAGCAGTTCTTC.